The 12 T cell receptor beta chains in this list originate from one sample, sequenced in a study of human T cells and chemical hapten exposure. Using its own MiXCR run on the RACE reads, TCRdb lists one record per CDR3 protein. This table has under 90,000 distinct CDR3 sequences, around 10% appearing once. Time point specified: pre-sensitization, week 0. Treatment specified: therapeutic diphenylcyclopropenone sensitization with weekly scalp DPC. The sequencing used whole blood, collected in connection with sensitization to the hapten diphenylcyclopropenone (DPC). The receptors originated from a middle-aged woman with alopecia areata. Some clones in this sample may be carry-over from other donors' samples.

The V gene is TRBV30, the J gene TRBJ2-2, with TRBD1 identical over 7 bases. V lost 3 bases, J lost 0 bases, and 1 base stayed unmatched. Germline loops: CDR1 GTSNPN, CDR2 SVGIG (reference sequence). The length of the CDR3 is 14 residues. CDR3 protein: CAWRGQSNTGELFF. In nucleotides, the CDR3 is TGTGCCTGGAGGGGACAGTCGAACACCGGGGAGCTGTTTTTT.

This sequence joins TRBV5-1 and TRBJ1-1; D remains unclear. This CDR3 spans 13 amino acids. The germline V gene encodes CDR1 SGHRS and CDR2 YFSETQ. With 0 bases removed from V and 8 bases from J, the gap between germline ends came to 11 bases. In nucleotides, the CDR3 is TGCGCCAGCAGCTTGGAAGGCCGATTAGAAGCTTTCTTT. Translating gives CASSLEGRLEAFF.

The V call is TRBV19, the J call TRBJ2-3; 11 nucleotides agree with TRBD1. The V gene's germline CDR1 is LNHDA and CDR2 SQIVND (reference sequence). The CDR3 has 18 amino acids. The V and J ends lost 8 bases and 5 bases, in that order; junction bases with no gene match: 18. The CDR3 loop is CASERWRPDRGRRDTQYF. The DNA of the CDR3 is TGTGCCAGTGAGCGTTGGAGACCGGACAGGGGGCGCAGAGATACGCAGTATTTT.

This clonotype was detected a few times. The chain couples TRBV7-9 to TRBJ1-5, with TRBD1 as a possible D gene (5 bases). The CDR3 is 12 residues long. Per germline, CDR1 SEHNR and CDR2 FQNEAQ (reference sequence). Deletions cut 5 bases from V and 6 bases from J, with 8 bases between. CDR3: CASSGGSQPQHF. The CDR3 nucleotides are TGTGCCAGCAGCGGGGGGAGTCAGCCCCAGCATTTT.

As for this clonotype: Since a much larger clone is just one base distant, this may be a read error. The chain uses TRBV5-1 and TRBJ1-1, with D possibly being TRBD1 (5 bases). Germline CDR1 is SGHRS and CDR2 is YFSETQ. The CDR3 consists of 13 residues. The CDR3 here is CASSLGGRGEPFF. CDR3 DNA: TGCGCCAGCAGCTTGGGCGGGAGGGGTGAACCTTTCTTT.

This clonotype has at least ten counts. The chain uses TRBV11-2 and TRBJ2-6; D ambiguous. Per the germline V gene, CDR1 is SGHAT and CDR2 is FQNNGV. Trimming shortened V by 3 bases and J by 0 bases, and 9 bases separated the two germline ends. The CDR3 runs to 16 residues. CDR3 loop: CASSLLGPSGANVLTF. The CDR3 nucleotides read TGTGCCAGCAGCTTGCTAGGGCCCTCTGGGGCCAACGTCCTGACTTTC.

This clonotype was counted between two and nine times. The rearrangement joins TRBV7-8 to TRBJ2-5; D uncertain. The V end lost 1 base, the J end lost 3 bases, and 12 bases lay between the germline ends. The CDR3 sequence is 15 residues long. Germline V gene data show CDR1 as SGHVS and CDR2 as FQNEAQ. Here the CDR3 DNA reads TGTGCCAGCAGCTTAGGGAGCGTCCTCAAAGAGACCCAGTACTTC. This translates into CASSLGSVLKETQYF.

This clonotype was observed at least ten times. The chain joins TRBV4-1 to TRBJ1-2; 7 nucleotides align to TRBD1. The V gene's germline CDR1 is MGHRA and CDR2 YSYEKL. CDR3 size: 15 residues. V was pared by 4 bases and J by 2 bases, with 7 bases of the junction left unmatched. CDR3 region: CASSPSTGQNYGYTF. In nucleotides, the CDR3 is TGCGCCAGCAGCCCATCCACGGGACAGAACTATGGCTACACCTTC.

The chain links TRBV7-2 to TRBJ2-3; 13 nucleotides match TRBD2. The trim removed 4 bases at V and 4 bases at J, leaving 5 bases unmatched. This CDR3 has 16 residues. Looked up from germline, CDR1 is SGHTA and CDR2 is FQGNSA. The CDR3 region has the DNA TGTGCCAGCAGCTCAACTAGCGGGGGGGCCCCAGATACGCAGTATTTT. As protein: CASSSTSGGAPDTQYF.

Concerning this clonotype itself: One junction end does not reproduce the germline sequence, and a read error may be involved. V is TRBV7-9 and J is TRBJ1-4, with D unclear. The CDR3 spans 13 residues. Germline loops: CDR1 SEHNR, CDR2 FQNEAQ (reference sequence). The CDR3 DNA sequence: TGTGCCAGCAGCTATTACGGTGTGGCGGTGTCAGTTTTT. Protein product: CASSYYGVAVSVF.

This clonotype was seen repeatedly, ten times or more. The chain is built from TRBV11-2 and TRBJ2-5, with D hard to call. The CDR3 consists of 14 residues. Trimming took off 3 bases at V and 5 bases at J, with 13 bases between the two ends. Per the germline V gene, CDR1 is SGHAT and CDR2 is FQNNGV. CDR3 sequence reads: CASSFIPIEETQYF. The CDR3 DNA reads TGTGCCAGCAGCTTCATACCTATAGAGGAGACCCAGTACTTC.

The chain has TRBV7-9 and TRBJ1-1; no definite D call. CDR1 is SEHNR and CDR2 is FQNEAQ in the germline V gene (reference sequence). CDR3 length: 12 amino acids. V was cut by 6 bases and J by 1 base, with 6 bases left in between. The CDR3 coding sequence is TGTGCCAGCAGGTATCAGAACACTGAAGCTTTCTTT. This codes for CASRYQNTEAFF.